These T cell receptor beta chains were read from a single sample in a study of CD8 T cells in Susac syndrome. TCRdb used MiXCR to reprocess the immunoSEQ multiplex PCR reads, holding one entry per CDR3 protein. The table shows about 150,000 distinct CDR3 sequences, with under 97% occurring only once. The sequenced material came from CD4+ T cells from PBMCs. These receptors were collected from a human donor with Susac syndrome. Each CDR3 is given with its conserved first and last residue. Each record gives: V gene, clone size, J gene, D gene, CDR3 DNA, CDR3 protein. D genes are given only for firm matches. Expanded clones get a size class; other rows say once, few or many, or leave the size out.

TRBV11-2	-	TRBJ2-2	-	TGTGCCAGCAGCCGGGACTTTTACACCGGGGAGCTGTTTTTT	CASSRDFYTGELFF
TRBV7-6	-	TRBJ2-5	-	TGTGCCAGCAGCCGAGGGACTTCACAAGAGACCCAGTACTTC	CASSRGTSQETQYF
TRBV2	-	TRBJ2-7	-	TGTGCCAGCAAGTTCAACCCCTTTGAGCAGTACTTC	CASKFNPFEQYF
TRBV4-2	-	TRBJ2-1	-	TGTGCCAGCAGCCAAGTAGGGGGTCTCAATGAGCAGTTCTTC	CASSQVGGLNEQFF
TRBV7-9	once	TRBJ1-1	-	TGTGCCAGCAGCCCTCTCTCGACAGTCATGAACACTGAAGCTTTCTTT	CASSPLSTVMNTEAFF
TRBV7-9	-	TRBJ2-7	-	TGTGCCAGCAGCTTACCCAGCCGGGGACACTACGAGCAGTACTTC	CASSLPSRGHYEQYF
TRBV5-1	-	TRBJ1-2	-	TGCGCCAGCAGCTTGGATTTCTATGGCTACACCTTC	CASSLDFYGYTF
TRBV5-1	-	TRBJ2-5	-	TGCGCCAGCACCACTCAAGAGACCCAGTACTTC	CASTTQETQYF
TRBV5-4	-	TRBJ2-1	TRBD1	TGTGCCAGCAGCCGGGACAGGGATGAGCAGTTCTTC	CASSRDRDEQFF
TRBV14	-	TRBJ2-2	TRBD2	TGTGCCAGCAGCCAAGTACGGGGGGCCGGGGAGCTGTTTTTT	CASSQVRGAGELFF
TRBV7-2	-	TRBJ2-7	TRBD1	TGTGCCAGCAGCTTAGGCAGGGGGAACTCCTACGAGCAGTACTTC	CASSLGRGNSYEQYF
TRBV2	-	TRBJ2-7	-	TGTGCCAGCAGTGAGGAGGCCTTCTACGAGCAGTACTTC	CASSEEAFYEQYF
TRBV29-1	-	TRBJ1-1	-	TGCAGCGTTGAACGAAGAGCCAACACTGAAGCTTTCTTT	CSVERRANTEAFF
TRBV3-1	-	TRBJ2-5	TRBD2	TGTGCCAGCAGCCAAGGGAGGGGGACTAGCGGGGGGACCCAGTACTTC	CASSQGRGTSGGTQYF
TRBV7-3	once	TRBJ2-1	TRBD1	TGTGCCAGCAGCTTAGGTTCTGGGGGGACAGGGCAGTTCTTC	CASSLGSGGTGQFF
TRBV29-1	-	TRBJ1-2	TRBD1	TGCAGCGTCGACAGAGGACAGGGGACAAACTATGGCTACACCTTC	CSVDRGQGTNYGYTF
TRBV12-3/TRBV12-4	-	TRBJ1-5	-	TGTGCCAGCAGTTTAAGGGCAGGGAGAAATCAGCCCCAGCATTTT	CASSLRAGRNQPQHF
TRBV12-3/TRBV12-4	few	TRBJ2-5	TRBD2	TGTGCCAGCAGTCTAGCGGGGGGGCTTGAGACCCAGTACTTC	CASSLAGGLETQYF
TRBV6-5	few	TRBJ1-2	TRBD1	TGTGCCAGCAGGCCCGGGACAGTCTATGGCTACACCTTC	CASRPGTVYGYTF
TRBV4-2	-	TRBJ2-1	-	TGTGCCAGCAGCCCCTCCGTCGGTAATGAGCAGTTCTTC	CASSPSVGNEQFF
TRBV4-1	-	TRBJ2-1	-	TGCGCCAGCAGCCAAGATAGCACCTACAATGAGCAGTTCTTC	CASSQDSTYNEQFF
TRBV20-1	-	TRBJ1-5	-	TGCAGTGCTATTACGGGGGGCTTGGCGGGTAATGGCAATCAGCCCCAGCATTTT	CSAITGGLAGNGNQPQHF
TRBV6-5	-	TRBJ1-5	-	TGTGCCAGCAGTCGGACGGACAAGGGCAATCAGCCCCAGCATTTT	CASSRTDKGNQPQHF
TRBV5-1	-	TRBJ2-1	TRBD1	TGCGCCAGCAGCTCCGGGACAGGGGTCTATGAGCAGTTCTTC	CASSSGTGVYEQFF
TRBV4-1	-	TRBJ2-7	TRBD2	TGCGCCAGCAGCCATTTAGCGGGAGATCTGTACTTC	CASSHLAGDLYF
TRBV12-3/TRBV12-4	once	TRBJ2-3	TRBD2	TGTGCCAGCAGGGACCGGGACTACTTCACAGATACGCAGTATTTT	CASRDRDYFTDTQYF
TRBV9	-	TRBJ2-2	-	TGTGCCAGCAGCCTAGGGACATCCTCTATCGGGGAGCTGTTTTTT	CASSLGTSSIGELFF
TRBV19	-	TRBJ2-1	TRBD1	TGTGCCAGTAGTATTTCCTCACAGGGGTTTAACTACAATGAGCAGTTCTTC	CASSISSQGFNYNEQFF
TRBV2	-	TRBJ2-1	-	TGTGCCAGCAGTGTCGACCGCTACAATGAGCAGTTCTTC	CASSVDRYNEQFF
TRBV18	-	TRBJ2-5	-	TGTGCCAGCTCAACCTTTCTACAAGAGACCCAGTACTTC	CASSTFLQETQYF
TRBV5-1	-	TRBJ1-1	TRBD1	TGCGCCAGCAGCGAGAGGACAGGGGCAACTGAAGCTTTCTTT	CASSERTGATEAFF
TRBV5-1	-	TRBJ2-2	TRBD2	TGCGCCAGCCGGACTAGCGGGGTGAACACCGGGGAGCTGTTTTTT	CASRTSGVNTGELFF
TRBV4-1	-	TRBJ2-5	-	TGCGCCAGCAGCCATTTCCGGTTGACAGGAGTTTCCCAAGAGACCCAGTACTTC	CASSHFRLTGVSQETQYF
TRBV4-1	-	TRBJ1-1	-	TGCGCCAGCAGCCAAGATAGAGGATTGTTACGGGACACTGAAGCTTTCTTT	CASSQDRGLLRDTEAFF